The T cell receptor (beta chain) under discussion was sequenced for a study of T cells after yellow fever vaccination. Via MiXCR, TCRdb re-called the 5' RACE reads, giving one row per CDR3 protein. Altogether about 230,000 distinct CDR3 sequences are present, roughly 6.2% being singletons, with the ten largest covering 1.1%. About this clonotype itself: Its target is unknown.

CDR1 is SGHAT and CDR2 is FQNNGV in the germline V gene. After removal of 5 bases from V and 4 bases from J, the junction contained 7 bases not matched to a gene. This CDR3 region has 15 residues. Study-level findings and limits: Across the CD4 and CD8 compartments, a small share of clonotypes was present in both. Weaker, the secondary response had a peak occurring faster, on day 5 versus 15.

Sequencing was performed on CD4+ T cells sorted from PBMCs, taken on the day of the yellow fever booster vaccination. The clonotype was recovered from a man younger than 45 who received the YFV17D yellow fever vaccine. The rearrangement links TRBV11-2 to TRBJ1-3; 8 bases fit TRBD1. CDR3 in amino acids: CASSNSRDRGNTIYF. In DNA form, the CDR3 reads TGTGCCAGCAGCAACAGTAGGGACAGGGGAAACACCATATATTTT.